Following are 10 T cell receptor beta chains from one sample sequenced in a study of T-cell reconstitution after alpha-beta-depleted transplantation in children. Unique molecular identifiers were used to barcode this TCRbeta library. Each CDR3 protein gets one entry after TCRdb re-called the PCR reads with MiXCR. Of 700,000 or so distinct CDR3 sequences in the sample, less than 15% were seen once. The sequencing used PBMCs, collected before TCRalphabeta/CD19-depleted stem cell transplant. Receptors were obtained from a girl aged 2-10 years with congenital amegakaryocytic thrombocytopenia, due to receive a stem cell transplant.

This clonotype has only one observation. A much bigger clone sits one base away, suggesting this may be a read error. The rearrangement joins TRBV20-1 to TRBJ1-5; no reliable D call. The CDR3 runs 13 residues. The V and J ends lost 6 bases and 5 bases respectively, with 14 bases between them. Germline V gene sequence: CDR1 DFQATT, CDR2 SNEGSKA (reference sequence). CDR3: CSAWLSEDQPQHF. CDR3 sequence (DNA): TGCAGTGCCTGGCTCAGTGAGGATCAGCCCCAGCATTTT.

This clonotype was observed at least ten times. The chain carries TRBV20-1 and TRBJ2-7; tentative D call: TRBD1 (6 bases). Looked up from germline, CDR1 is DFQATT and CDR2 is SNEGSKA (reference sequence). This CDR3 contains 14 residues. Trimming cost V 0 bases and J 2 bases, with 11 bases left between them. This chain's CDR3 is CSARDWQGPYEQYF. CDR3 nucleotides: TGCAGTGCTAGAGATTGGCAGGGGCCCTACGAGCAGTACTTC.

This clonotype has at least ten counts. V is TRBV5-1 and J is TRBJ1-4; D might be TRBD1 (6 bases). Germline V lookup: CDR1 SGHRS, CDR2 YFSETQ. V dropped 0 bases and J dropped 8 bases, with 17 bases sitting between them. The CDR3 extends over 16 amino acids. The DNA of the CDR3 is TGCGCCAGCAGCTTGGCCACCGGGACACTAAGAGAAAAACTGTTTTTT. This sequence encodes CASSLATGTLREKLFF.

V gene TRBV5-1 combines with J gene TRBJ2-2; D unresolved. CDR1 and CDR2 (germline): SGHRS, YFSETQ. Trimming shortened V by 4 bases and J by 9 bases, and 7 bases separated the two germline ends. The CDR3 runs to 11 residues. CDR3 in DNA: TGCGCCAGCAGCCGCTCCTGGGAGCTGTTTTTT. It specifies CASSRSWELFF.

The J gene is TRBJ1-1, the V gene TRBV28; the D gene is possibly TRBD1 (6 bases). Trimming took off 4 bases at V and 6 bases at J, with 15 bases between the two ends. The CDR3 is 14 amino acids. Germline V lookup: CDR1 MDHEN, CDR2 SYDVKM. The CDR3 bases are TGTGCCAGCAGTTATAGTACAGGGCTACCTGAAGCTTTCTTT. Its protein product is CASSYSTGLPEAFF.

The sample holds a few counts of this clonotype. CDR3 loop: CATSRVPERVRGTYNQPQHF. DNA for the CDR3: TGTGCCACCAGCAGAGTCCCCGAAAGAGTAAGGGGCACCTACAATCAGCCCCAGCATTTT. The rearrangement joins TRBV15 to TRBJ1-5, with D possibly matching TRBD1 (5 bases). Germline assignment: CDR1 LNHNV and CDR2 YYDKDF (reference sequence). V was clipped by 1 base and J by 3 bases, with 25 bases between them. The CDR3 has 20 residues.

The chain has TRBV20-1 and TRBJ1-2; 11 nucleotides agree with TRBD1. The CDR3 runs 15 residues. V lost 6 bases, J lost 8 bases, and 14 bases stayed unmatched. Per the germline V gene, CDR1 is DFQATT and CDR2 is SNEGSKA (reference sequence). The CDR3 coding sequence is TGCAGTGCCACTACTTCTGGACAGGGGGCGCGAGGCTACACCTTC. Amino acids: CSATTSGQGARGYTF.

V usage is TRBV20-1 and J usage is TRBJ2-1, with 7 bases fitting TRBD2. Trimming at V came to 0 bases and at J to 5 bases, leaving 7 bases not matched to a gene. Germline assignment: CDR1 DFQATT and CDR2 SNEGSKA (reference sequence). The CDR3 contains 15 residues. CDR3 in amino acids: CSARDPGGLNNEQFF. The CDR3 DNA is TGCAGTGCTAGAGACCCGGGGGGACTTAACAATGAGCAGTTCTTC.

Only a few counts were recorded for this clonotype. The chain carries TRBV10-3 and TRBJ2-1; 7 bases line up with TRBD1. The CDR3 is 12 amino acids. V lost 10 bases, J lost 5 bases, and 5 bases stayed unmatched. CDR1 is ENHRY and CDR2 is SYGVKD in the germline V gene. As DNA, the CDR3 is TGTGCCAGCCGGGACAGTAACAATGAGCAGTTCTTC. It is translated as CASRDSNNEQFF.

The V gene is TRBV20-1, the J gene TRBJ2-2, with 9 nucleotides matching TRBD2. After removal of 0 bases from V and 1 base from J, the junction contained 3 bases not matched to a gene. Germline values: CDR1 DFQATT, CDR2 SNEGSKA (reference sequence). The CDR3 loop spans 16 amino acids. CDR3 sequence: CSARDLAGVNTGELFF. The CDR3 region has the DNA TGCAGTGCTAGAGATTTAGCGGGGGTGAACACCGGGGAGCTGTTTTTT.